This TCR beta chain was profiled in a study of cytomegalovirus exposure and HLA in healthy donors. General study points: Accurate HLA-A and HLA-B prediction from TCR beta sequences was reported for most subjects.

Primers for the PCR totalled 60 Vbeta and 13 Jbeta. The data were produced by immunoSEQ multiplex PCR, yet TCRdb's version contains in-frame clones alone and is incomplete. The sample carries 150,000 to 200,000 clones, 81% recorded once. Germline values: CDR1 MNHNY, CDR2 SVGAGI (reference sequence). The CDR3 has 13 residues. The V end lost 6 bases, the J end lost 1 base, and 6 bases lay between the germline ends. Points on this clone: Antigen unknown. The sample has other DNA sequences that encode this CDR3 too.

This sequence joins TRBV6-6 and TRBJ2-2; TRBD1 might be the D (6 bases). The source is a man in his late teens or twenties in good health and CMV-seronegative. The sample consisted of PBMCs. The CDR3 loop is CASRQGNTGELFF. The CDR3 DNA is TGTGCCAGCAGACAGGGGAACACCGGGGAGCTGTTTTTT.